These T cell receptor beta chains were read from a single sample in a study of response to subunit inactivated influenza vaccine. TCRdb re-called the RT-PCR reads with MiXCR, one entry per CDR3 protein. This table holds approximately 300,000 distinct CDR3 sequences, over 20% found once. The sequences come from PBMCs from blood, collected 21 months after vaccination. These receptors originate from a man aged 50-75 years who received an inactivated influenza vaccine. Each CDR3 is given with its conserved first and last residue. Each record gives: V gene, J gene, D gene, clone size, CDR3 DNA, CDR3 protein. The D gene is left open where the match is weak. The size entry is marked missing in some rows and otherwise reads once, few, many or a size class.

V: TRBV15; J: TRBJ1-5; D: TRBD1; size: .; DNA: TGTGCCACCAGCAGCGTTCTCTCCAAGGGGGCGGGTCAGCCCCAGCATTTT; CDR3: CATSSVLSKGAGQPQHF
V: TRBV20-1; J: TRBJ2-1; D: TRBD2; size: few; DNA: TGCAGTGCTAGAAACTCCCGTTCTAGCGGGAGCTCCTACAATGAGCAGTTCTTC; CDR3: CSARNSRSSGSSYNEQFF
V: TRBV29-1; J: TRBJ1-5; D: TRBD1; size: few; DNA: TGCAGCGTTTCAACAGGGGAGTATAGCAATCAGCCCCAGCATTTT; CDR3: CSVSTGEYSNQPQHF
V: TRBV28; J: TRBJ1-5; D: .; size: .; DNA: TGTGCCAGCAGTTCGCCGACAGGCTTCAATCAGCCCCAGCATTTT; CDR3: CASSSPTGFNQPQHF
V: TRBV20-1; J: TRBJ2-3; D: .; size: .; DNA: TGCAGTGCTAGAGGGACTTTGACGCAGTATTTT; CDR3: CSARGTLTQYF
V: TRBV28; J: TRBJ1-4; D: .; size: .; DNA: TGTGCCAGCAGTATTTACAGGGAAAAACTGTTTTTT; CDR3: CASSIYREKLFF
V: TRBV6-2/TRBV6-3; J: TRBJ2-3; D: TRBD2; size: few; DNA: TGTGCCAGCAGGAGACTAGCGGGAGCGAAAGATACGCAGTATTTT; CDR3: CASRRLAGAKDTQYF
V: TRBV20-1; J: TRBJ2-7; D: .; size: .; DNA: TGCAGTGCTAGTGGAGACTACGGGGACGAGCAGTACTTC; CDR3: CSASGDYGDEQYF
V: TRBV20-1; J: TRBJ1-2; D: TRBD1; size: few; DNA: TGCAGTGCGTGGGACAGGCATTGGGGCTACACCTTC; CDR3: CSAWDRHWGYTF
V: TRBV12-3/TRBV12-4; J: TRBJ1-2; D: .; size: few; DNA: TGTGCCAGCAGCCGAAACAGGTACGGCTACACCTTC; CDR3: CASSRNRYGYTF
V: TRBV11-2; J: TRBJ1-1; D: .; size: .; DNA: TGTGCCAGCAGCCAACAGGGTAGGTTCACTGAAGCTTTCTTT; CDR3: CASSQQGRFTEAFF
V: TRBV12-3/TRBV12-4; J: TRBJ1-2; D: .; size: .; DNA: TGTGCCAGCAGTTCTAGTATTCGCTATGGCTACACCTTC; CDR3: CASSSSIRYGYTF
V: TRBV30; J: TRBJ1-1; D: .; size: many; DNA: TGTGCCTGGAGTCGGGGTGGGGGCGGTGTCACTGAAGCTTTCTTT; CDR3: CAWSRGGGGVTEAFF
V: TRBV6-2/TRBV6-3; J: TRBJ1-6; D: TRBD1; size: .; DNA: TGTGCCAACAACCTAGTCCGGGACAGCGTTAATTCACCCCTCCACTTT; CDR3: CANNLVRDSVNSPLHF
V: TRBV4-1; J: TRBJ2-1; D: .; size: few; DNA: TGCGCCAGCAGCCAAGATGCGGGCACGACCTACAATGAGCAGTTCTTC; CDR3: CASSQDAGTTYNEQFF
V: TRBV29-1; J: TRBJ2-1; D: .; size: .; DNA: TGCAGCGTTCCCAGGGAGCCTGTCTCCTACAATGAGCAGTTCTTC; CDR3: CSVPREPVSYNEQFF
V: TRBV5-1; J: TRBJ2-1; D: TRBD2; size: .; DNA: TGCGCCAGCAGGGAGATAGCGGGAGGTCGTAGCAATGAGCAGTTCTTC; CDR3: CASREIAGGRSNEQFF
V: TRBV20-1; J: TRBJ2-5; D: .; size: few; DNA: TGCAGTGCCCTAACGAATCACGAGACCCAGTACTTC; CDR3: CSALTNHETQYF
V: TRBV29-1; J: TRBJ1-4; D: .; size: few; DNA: TGCAGCGTACAGATCTCCGGGGGGGGTGAAAAACTGTTTTTT; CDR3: CSVQISGGGEKLFF
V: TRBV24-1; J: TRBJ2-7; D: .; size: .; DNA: TGTGCCACCAGTGATTTGCATCGTGGAACTGACACCCCCTACGGGCAGTACTTC; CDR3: CATSDLHRGTDTPYGQYF
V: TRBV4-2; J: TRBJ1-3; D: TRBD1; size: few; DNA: TGTGCCAGCAGCCGAACAGGGGTCTCTGGAAACACCATATATTTT; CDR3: CASSRTGVSGNTIYF
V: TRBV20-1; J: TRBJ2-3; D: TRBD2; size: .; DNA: TGCAGTGCTAGCCCTCCTAGCGGGGGTAGCACAGATACGCAGTATTTT; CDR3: CSASPPSGGSTDTQYF
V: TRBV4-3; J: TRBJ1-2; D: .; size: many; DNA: TGCGCCAGCAGCTTATTTTTTGGGGAAAGCTATGGCTACACCTTC; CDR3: CASSLFFGESYGYTF
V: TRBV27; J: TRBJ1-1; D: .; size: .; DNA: TGTGCCAGCAGTTTACAGGGGAAGAACACTGAAGCTTTCTTT; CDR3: CASSLQGKNTEAFF
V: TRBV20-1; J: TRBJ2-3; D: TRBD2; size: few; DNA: TGCAGTGCTACAGGGACTAGCTATGTCGATACGCAGTATTTT; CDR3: CSATGTSYVDTQYF
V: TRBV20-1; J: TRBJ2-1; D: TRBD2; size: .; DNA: TGCAGTGCTAGAGATCCGCGGGGGGGCGGGGATGAGCAGTTCTTC; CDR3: CSARDPRGGGDEQFF
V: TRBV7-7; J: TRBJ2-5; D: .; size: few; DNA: TGTGCCAGCAGCCACGAAGCCCTAGAGACCCAGTACTTC; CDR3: CASSHEALETQYF
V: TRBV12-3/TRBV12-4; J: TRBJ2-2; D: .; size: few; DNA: TGTGCCAGCAGTTTAGCGGCCGGGAGCGGGGAGCTGTTTTTT; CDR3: CASSLAAGSGELFF
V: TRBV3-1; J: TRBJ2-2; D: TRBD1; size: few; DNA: TGTGCCAGCAGCCCTGGACAGGTGGAGACCGGGGAGCTGTTTTTT; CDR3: CASSPGQVETGELFF
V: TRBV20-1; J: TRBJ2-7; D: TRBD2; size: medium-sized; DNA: TGCAGTGCGACCGGGACTAGCGGATCCTACGAGCAGTACTTC; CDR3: CSATGTSGSYEQYF
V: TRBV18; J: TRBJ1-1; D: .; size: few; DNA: TGTGCCAGCTCAGCTCGAGTGGTGGGCACTGAAGCTTTCTTT; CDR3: CASSARVVGTEAFF
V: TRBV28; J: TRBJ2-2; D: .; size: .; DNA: TGTGCCAGCAGCCCCACCCCAGGAGTCACCGGGGAGCTGTTTTTT; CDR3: CASSPTPGVTGELFF
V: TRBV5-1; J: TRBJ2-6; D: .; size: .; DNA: TGCGCCAGCAGCCGGGGACCCAGCTCTGGGGCCAACGTCCTGACTTTC; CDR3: CASSRGPSSGANVLTF
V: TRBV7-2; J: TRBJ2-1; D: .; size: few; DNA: TGTGCCAGCAGCTTAGAGGTAGCCAGATACAATGAGCAGTTCTTC; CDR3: CASSLEVARYNEQFF
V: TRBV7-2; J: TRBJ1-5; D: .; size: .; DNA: TGTGCCAGCAGCTTAGTTGGGGGGCATTCAAATCAGCCCCAGCATTTT; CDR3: CASSLVGGHSNQPQHF
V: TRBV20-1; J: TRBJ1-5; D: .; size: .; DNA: TGCAGTGCTAGTCGGACAAGTCAGCCCCAGCATTTT; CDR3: CSASRTSQPQHF
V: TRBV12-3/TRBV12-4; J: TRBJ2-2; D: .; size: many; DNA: TGTGCCAGCAGCTTAGTGGCTGGAACCGGGGAGCTGTTTTTT; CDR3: CASSLVAGTGELFF
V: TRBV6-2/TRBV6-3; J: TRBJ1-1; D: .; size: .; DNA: TGTGCCAGCAGTTACCCGTGGCTTGGCCCCCCGTCGGCTTTCTTT; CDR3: CASSYPWLGPPSAFF
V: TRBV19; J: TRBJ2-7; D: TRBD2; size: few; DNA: TGTGCCACCTCAAGCGGGAGCTCCTACGAGCAGTACTTC; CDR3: CATSSGSSYEQYF
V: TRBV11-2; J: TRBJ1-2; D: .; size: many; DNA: TGTGCCAGCAGCTTGTCGTTTCGGGGGAACTATGGCTACACCTTC; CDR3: CASSLSFRGNYGYTF
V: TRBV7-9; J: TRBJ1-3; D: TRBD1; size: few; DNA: TGTGCCAGCAGCGGGGGACAGGGTAGGAACACCATATATTTT; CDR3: CASSGGQGRNTIYF
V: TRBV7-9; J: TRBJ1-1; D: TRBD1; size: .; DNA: TGTGCCAGCAGCCCAGGGGGCGCCGAAACGGAAGCTTTCTTT; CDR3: CASSPGGAETEAFF
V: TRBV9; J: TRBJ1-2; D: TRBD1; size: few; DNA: TGTGCCAGCAGCGTAGGTGGGACAGGGGGGAACTATAACTATGGCTACACCTTC; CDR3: CASSVGGTGGNYNYGYTF
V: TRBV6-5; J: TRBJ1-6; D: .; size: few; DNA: TGTGCCAGCAGTTACTTATTAAGGGAGTTTGGTTCACCCCTCCACTTT; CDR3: CASSYLLREFGSPLHF
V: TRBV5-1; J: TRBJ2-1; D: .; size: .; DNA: TGCGCCAGCAGCTTGGGGTTTTACGGGGGAATACACAATGAGCAGTTCTTC; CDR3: CASSLGFYGGIHNEQFF
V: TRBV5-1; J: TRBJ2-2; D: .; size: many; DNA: TGCGCCAGCAGTCGGCGGGAGAACACCGGGGAGCTGTTTTTT; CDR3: CASSRRENTGELFF
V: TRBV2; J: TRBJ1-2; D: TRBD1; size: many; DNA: TGTGCCAGCAGTGAGGGACAGGGGTTAGTCTCTGGCTACACCTTC; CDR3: CASSEGQGLVSGYTF
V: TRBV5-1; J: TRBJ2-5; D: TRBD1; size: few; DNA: TGCGCCAGCAGCCCGGGAAAGACAGGGGGAGGCGAAGAGACCCAGTACTTC; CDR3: CASSPGKTGGGEETQYF
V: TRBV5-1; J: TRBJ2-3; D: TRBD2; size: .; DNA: TGCGCCAGCAGCTTGCAGCCTAGCGGGGCTACAGATACGCAGTATTTT; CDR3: CASSLQPSGATDTQYF
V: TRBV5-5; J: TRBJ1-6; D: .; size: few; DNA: TGTGCCAGCAGCTTCCCGGGGGAGAATTCACCCCTCCACTTT; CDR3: CASSFPGENSPLHF
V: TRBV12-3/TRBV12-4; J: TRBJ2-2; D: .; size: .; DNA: TGTGCCAGCGAACAGGGCCCCGGGGAGCTGTTTTTT; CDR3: CASEQGPGELFF